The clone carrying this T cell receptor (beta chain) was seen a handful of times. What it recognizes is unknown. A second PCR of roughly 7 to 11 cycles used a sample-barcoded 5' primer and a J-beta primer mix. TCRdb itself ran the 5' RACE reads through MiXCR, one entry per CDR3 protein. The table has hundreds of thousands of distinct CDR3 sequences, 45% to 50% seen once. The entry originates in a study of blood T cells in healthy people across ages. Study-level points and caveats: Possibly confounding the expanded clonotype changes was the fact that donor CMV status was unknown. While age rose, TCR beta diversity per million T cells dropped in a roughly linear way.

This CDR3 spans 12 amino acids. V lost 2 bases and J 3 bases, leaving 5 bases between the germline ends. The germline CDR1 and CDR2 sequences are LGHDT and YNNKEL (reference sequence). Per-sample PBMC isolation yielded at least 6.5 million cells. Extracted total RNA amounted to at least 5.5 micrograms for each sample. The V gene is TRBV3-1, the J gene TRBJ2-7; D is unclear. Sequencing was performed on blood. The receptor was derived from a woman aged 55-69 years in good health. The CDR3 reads CASSQNIYEQYF. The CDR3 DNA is TGTGCCAGCAGCCAAAATATCTACGAGCAGTACTTC.